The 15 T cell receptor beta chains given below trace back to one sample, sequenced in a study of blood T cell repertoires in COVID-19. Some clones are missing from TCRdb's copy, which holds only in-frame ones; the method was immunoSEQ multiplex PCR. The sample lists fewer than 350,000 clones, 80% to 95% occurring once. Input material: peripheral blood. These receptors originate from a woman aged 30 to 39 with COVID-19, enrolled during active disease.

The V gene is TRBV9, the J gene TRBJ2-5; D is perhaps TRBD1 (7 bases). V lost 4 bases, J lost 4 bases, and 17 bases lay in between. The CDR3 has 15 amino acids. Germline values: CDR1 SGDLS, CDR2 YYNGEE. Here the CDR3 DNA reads TGTGCCAGCAGCCCCTCAGGGGGGACAGCAGAGACCCAGTACTTC. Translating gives CASSPSGGTAETQYF.

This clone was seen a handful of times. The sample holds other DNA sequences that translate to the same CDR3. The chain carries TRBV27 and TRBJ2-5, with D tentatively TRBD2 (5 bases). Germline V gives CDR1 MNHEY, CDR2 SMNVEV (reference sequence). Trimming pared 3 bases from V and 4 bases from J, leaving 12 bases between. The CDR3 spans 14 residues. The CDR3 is CASSLRGFGETQYF. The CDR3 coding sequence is TGTGCCAGCAGTTTGCGCGGGTTTGGAGAGACCCAGTACTTC.

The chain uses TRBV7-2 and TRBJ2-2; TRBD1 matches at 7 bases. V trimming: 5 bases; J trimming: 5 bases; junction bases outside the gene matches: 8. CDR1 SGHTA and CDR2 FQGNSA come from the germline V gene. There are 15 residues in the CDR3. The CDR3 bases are TGTGCCAGCAGCCCCGGGACAGTCTTTACCGGGGAGCTGTTTTTT. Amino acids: CASSPGTVFTGELFF.

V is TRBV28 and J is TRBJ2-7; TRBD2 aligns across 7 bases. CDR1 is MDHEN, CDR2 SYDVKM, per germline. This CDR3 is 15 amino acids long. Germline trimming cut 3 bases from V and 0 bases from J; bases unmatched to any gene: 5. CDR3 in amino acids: CASSFLAGLSYEQYF. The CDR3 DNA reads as TGTGCCAGCAGTTTTTTAGCGGGCCTCTCCTACGAGCAGTACTTC.

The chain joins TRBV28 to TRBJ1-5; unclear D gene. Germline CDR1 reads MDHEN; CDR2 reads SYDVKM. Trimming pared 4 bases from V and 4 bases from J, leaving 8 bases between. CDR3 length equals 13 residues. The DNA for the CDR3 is TGTGCCAGCAGTTCGGGTCTAAATCAGCCCCAGCATTTT. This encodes CASSSGLNQPQHF.

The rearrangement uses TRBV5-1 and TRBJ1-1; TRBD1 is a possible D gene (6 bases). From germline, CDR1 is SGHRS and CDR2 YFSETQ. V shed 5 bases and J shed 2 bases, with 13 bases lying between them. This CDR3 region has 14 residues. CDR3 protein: CASRPGHLNTEAFF. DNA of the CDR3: TGCGCCAGCAGGCCGGGACACCTTAACACTGAAGCTTTCTTT. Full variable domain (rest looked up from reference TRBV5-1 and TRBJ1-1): KAGVTQTPRYLIKTRGQQVTLSCSPISGHRSVSWYQQTPGQGLQFLFEYFSETQRNKGNFPGRFSGRQFSNSRSEMNVSTLELGDSALYLCASRPGHLNTEAFFGQGTRLTVV.

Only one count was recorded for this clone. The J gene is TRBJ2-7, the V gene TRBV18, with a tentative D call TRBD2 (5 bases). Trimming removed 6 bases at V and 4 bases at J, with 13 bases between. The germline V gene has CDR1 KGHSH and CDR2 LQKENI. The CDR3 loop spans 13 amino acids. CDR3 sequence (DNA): TGTGCCAGCTCGCCAACTAGTATTTACGAGCAGTACTTC. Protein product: CASSPTSIYEQYF.

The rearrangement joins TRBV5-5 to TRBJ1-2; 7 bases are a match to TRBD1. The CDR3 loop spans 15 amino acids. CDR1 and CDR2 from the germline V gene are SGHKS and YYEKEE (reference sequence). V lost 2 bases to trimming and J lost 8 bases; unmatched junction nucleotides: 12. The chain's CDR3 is CASSFPSGQGGGYTF. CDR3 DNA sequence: TGTGCCAGCAGCTTCCCCTCCGGCCAGGGGGGCGGCTACACCTTC.

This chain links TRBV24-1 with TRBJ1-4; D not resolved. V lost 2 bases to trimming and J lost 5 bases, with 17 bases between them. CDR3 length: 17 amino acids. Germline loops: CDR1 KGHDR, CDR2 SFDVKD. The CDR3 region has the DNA TGTGCCACCAGTGATTCTATACAGCTAAGAATAAATGAAAAACTGTTTTTT. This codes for CATSDSIQLRINEKLFF.

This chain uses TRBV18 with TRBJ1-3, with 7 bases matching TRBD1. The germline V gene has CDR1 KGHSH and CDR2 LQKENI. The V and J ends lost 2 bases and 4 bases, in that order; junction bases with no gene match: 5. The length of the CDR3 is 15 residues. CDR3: CASSPTGVFGNTIYF. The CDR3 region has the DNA TGTGCCAGCTCACCAACAGGGGTATTCGGAAACACCATATATTTT.

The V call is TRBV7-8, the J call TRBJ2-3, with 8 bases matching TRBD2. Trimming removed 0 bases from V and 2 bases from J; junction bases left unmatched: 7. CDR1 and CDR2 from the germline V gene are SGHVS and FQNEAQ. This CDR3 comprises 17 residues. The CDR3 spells CASSLAPGTSYTDTQYF. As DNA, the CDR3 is TGTGCCAGCAGCTTAGCCCCTGGGACTAGTTACACAGATACGCAGTATTTT.

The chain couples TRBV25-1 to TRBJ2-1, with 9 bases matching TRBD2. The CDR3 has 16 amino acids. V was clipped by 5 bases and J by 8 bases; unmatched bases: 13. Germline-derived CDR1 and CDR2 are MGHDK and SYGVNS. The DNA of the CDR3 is TGTGCCAGCAGTACGCCCTCGGGACTAGCTAACGATGAGCAGTTCTTC. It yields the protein CASSTPSGLANDEQFF.

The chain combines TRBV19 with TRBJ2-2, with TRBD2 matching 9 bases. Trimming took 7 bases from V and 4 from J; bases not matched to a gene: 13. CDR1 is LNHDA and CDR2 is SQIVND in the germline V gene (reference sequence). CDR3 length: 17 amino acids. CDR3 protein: CASTPAGGRAATGELFF. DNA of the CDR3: TGTGCCAGTACCCCCGCGGGCGGGAGGGCTGCCACCGGGGAGCTGTTTTTT.

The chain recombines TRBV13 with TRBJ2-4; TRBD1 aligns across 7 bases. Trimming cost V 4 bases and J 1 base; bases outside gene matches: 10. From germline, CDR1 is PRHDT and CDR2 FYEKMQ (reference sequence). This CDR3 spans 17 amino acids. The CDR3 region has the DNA TGTGCCAGCAGCTGGCTGACAGGGAGAGGGGCCAAAAACATTCAGTACTTC. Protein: CASSWLTGRGAKNIQYF.

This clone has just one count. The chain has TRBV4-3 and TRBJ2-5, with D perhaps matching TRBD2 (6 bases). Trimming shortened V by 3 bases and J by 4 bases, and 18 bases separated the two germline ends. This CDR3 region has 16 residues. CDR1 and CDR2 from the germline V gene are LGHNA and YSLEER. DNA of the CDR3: TGCGCCAGCAGCCACCCCAGAGTCGGGGGAGTAGAGACCCAGTACTTC. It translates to CASSHPRVGGVETQYF.